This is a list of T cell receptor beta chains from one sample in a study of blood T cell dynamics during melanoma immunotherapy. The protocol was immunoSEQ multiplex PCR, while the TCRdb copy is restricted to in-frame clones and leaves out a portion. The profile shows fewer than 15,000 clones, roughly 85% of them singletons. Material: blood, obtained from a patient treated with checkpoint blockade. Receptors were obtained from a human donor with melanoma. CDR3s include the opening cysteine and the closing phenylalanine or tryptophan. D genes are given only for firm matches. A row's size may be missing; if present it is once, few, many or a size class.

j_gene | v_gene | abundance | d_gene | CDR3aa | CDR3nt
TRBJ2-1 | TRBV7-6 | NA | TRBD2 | CASSLGLAGVNEQFF | TGTGCCAGCAGCTTAGGTCTAGCGGGAGTAAATGAGCAGTTCTTC
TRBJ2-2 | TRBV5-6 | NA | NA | CASSWQGPNTGELFF | TGTGCCAGCAGCTGGCAGGGGCCTAACACCGGGGAGCTGTTTTTT
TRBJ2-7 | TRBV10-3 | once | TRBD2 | CAISPLSGRGGYEQYF | TGTGCCATCAGTCCCCTCTCCGGGAGGGGGGGCTACGAGCAGTACTTC
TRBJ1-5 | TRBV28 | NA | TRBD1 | CASSLTGGGYSNQPQHF | TGTGCCAGCAGTTTAACAGGGGGCGGGTATAGCAATCAGCCCCAGCATTTT
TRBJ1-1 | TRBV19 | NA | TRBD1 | CASSAYHGTDTEAFF | TGTGCCAGTAGTGCCTATCATGGGACAGACACTGAAGCTTTCTTT
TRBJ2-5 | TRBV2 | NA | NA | CASRRDSQETQYF | TGTGCCAGCCGGCGGGACAGCCAAGAGACCCAGTACTTC
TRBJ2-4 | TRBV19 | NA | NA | CASRVPGRGFQYF | TGTGCCAGTAGAGTTCCGGGGAGAGGTTTTCAGTACTTC
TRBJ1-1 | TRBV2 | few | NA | CASSRGWATEAFF | TGTGCCAGCAGTCGGGGATGGGCCACTGAAGCTTTCTTT
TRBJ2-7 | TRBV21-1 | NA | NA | CASSILDRRTYEQYF | TGTGCCAGCAGCATTCTCGACAGGCGAACCTACGAGCAGTACTTC
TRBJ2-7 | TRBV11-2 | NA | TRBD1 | CASSPQGPDRGWGRYEQYF | TGTGCCAGCAGCCCCCAGGGGCCCGACAGGGGTTGGGGGAGGTACGAGCAGTACTTC
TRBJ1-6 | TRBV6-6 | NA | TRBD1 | CASSFDRGNSPLHF | TGTGCCAGCAGTTTCGACAGGGGTAATTCACCCCTCCACTTT
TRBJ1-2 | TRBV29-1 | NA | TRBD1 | CSVEDRGEDGYTF | TGCAGCGTTGAGGACAGGGGAGAGGATGGCTACACCTTC
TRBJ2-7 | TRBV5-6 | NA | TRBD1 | CASSLYATGAYEQYF | TGTGCCAGCAGCTTGTACGCGACAGGGGCCTACGAGCAGTACTTC
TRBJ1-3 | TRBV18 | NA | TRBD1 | CASSPPRQGNSGNTIYF | TGTGCCAGCTCACCCCCTCGACAGGGAAACTCTGGAAACACCATATATTTT
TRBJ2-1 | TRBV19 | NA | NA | CASTGFYNEQFF | TGTGCCAGTACTGGGTTTTACAATGAGCAGTTCTTC
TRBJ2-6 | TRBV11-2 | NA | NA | CASSPDGYGANVLTF | TGTGCCAGCAGCCCAGATGGGTACGGGGCCAACGTCCTGACTTTC
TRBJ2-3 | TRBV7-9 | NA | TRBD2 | CASSLEGLAGTDTQYF | TGTGCCAGCAGCTTAGAGGGACTAGCGGGAACAGATACGCAGTATTTT
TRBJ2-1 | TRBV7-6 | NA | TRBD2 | CASSPRTSATNEQFF | TGTGCCAGCAGCCCGAGGACTAGCGCAACAAATGAGCAGTTCTTC
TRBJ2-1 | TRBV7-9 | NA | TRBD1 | CASSLGTDYNEQFF | TGTGCCAGCAGCTTGGGGACAGATTACAATGAGCAGTTCTTC
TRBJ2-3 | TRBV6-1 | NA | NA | CASSITGQADTQYF | TGTGCCAGCAGTATTACAGGTCAGGCAGATACGCAGTATTTT
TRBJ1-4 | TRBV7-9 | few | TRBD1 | CASSEGQATNEKLFF | TGTGCCAGCAGCGAAGGACAGGCAACTAATGAAAAACTGTTTTTT
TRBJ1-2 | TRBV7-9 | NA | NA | CASSLAGTPNYGYTF | TGTGCCAGCAGCTTAGCCGGGACACCTAACTATGGCTACACCTTC
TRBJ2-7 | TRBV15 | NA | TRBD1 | CATSREWDSSYEQYF | TGTGCCACCAGCAGAGAGTGGGACAGCTCCTACGAGCAGTACTTC
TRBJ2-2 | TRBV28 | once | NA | CASRSSMDTGELFF | TGTGCCAGCAGATCGTCGATGGACACCGGGGAGCTGTTTTTT
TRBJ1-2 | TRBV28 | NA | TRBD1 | CASSLGDRVGGDYTF | TGTGCCAGCAGTTTGGGAGACAGGGTAGGGGGAGACTACACCTTC
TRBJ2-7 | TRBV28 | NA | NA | CASMPETGLYEQYF | TGTGCCAGCATGCCCGAAACGGGACTCTACGAGCAGTACTTC
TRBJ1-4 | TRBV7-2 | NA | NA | CASSGQGGDEKLFF | TGTGCCAGCAGCGGCCAAGGGGGTGATGAAAAACTGTTTTTT
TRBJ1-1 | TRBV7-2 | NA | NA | CASSLVAPNTEAFF | TGTGCCAGCAGCTTGGTGGCCCCGAACACTGAAGCTTTCTTT
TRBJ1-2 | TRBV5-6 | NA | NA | CASSLPRTAYGYTF | TGTGCCAGCAGCTTGCCAAGGACAGCATATGGCTACACCTTC
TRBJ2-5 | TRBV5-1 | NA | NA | CASSEQETQYF | TGCGCCAGCAGCGAGCAAGAGACCCAGTACTTC
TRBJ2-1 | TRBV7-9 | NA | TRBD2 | CASSLPPRLAGVHNEQFF | TGTGCCAGCAGCCTTCCCCCGCGGTTAGCGGGAGTCCACAATGAGCAGTTCTTC
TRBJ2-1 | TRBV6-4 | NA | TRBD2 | CASSEVGLANNEQFF | TGTGCCAGCAGTGAGGTCGGACTAGCGAACAATGAGCAGTTCTTC
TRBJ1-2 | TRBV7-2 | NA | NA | CASSLNSEHGYTF | TGTGCCAGCAGCTTAAATAGTGAGCATGGCTACACCTTC
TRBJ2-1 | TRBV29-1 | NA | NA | CSVEGGEMGSYNEQFF | TGCAGCGTTGAAGGGGGGGAAATGGGCTCCTACAATGAGCAGTTCTTC
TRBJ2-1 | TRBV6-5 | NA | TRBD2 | CASSPSGSSYNEQFF | TGTGCCAGCAGTCCGAGCGGGAGCTCCTACAATGAGCAGTTCTTC
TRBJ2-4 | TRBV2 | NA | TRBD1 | CASSAGDSSNIQYF | TGTGCCAGCAGTGCCGGGGACAGCTCAAACATTCAGTACTTC
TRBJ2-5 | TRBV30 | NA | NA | CAWSVFPSEQYF | TGTGCCTGGAGTGTATTTCCTTCGGAGCAGTACTTC
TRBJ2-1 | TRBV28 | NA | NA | CASSWGGFVGPTVREQFF | TGTGCCAGCAGCTGGGGAGGCTTTGTGGGCCCCACGGTAAGAGAGCAGTTCTTC
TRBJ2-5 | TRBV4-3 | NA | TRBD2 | CASSQSGSSLQETQYF | TGCGCCAGCAGCCAAAGCGGGAGTTCCCTCCAAGAGACCCAGTACTTC
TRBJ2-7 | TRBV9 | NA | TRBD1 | CASSGQGAYEQYF | TGTGCCAGCAGCGGACAGGGGGCTTACGAGCAGTACTTC
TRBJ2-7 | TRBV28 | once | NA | CASSSATRQYF | TGTGCCAGCAGTTCGGCCACTCGGCAGTACTTC
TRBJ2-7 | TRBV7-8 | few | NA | CASGRSYEQYF | TGTGCCAGCGGTCGCTCCTACGAGCAGTACTTC
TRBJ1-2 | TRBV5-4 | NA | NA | CASSETVAGYTF | TGTGCCAGCAGCGAGACAGTGGCTGGCTACACCTTC
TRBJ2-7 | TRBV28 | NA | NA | CASTQGVYYEQYF | TGTGCCAGCACCCAGGGAGTTTACTACGAGCAGTACTTC
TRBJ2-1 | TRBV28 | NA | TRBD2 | CASSFARLASYNEQFF | TGTGCCAGCAGTTTTGCGAGACTAGCATCCTACAATGAGCAGTTCTTC
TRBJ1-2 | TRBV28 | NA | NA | CASSLRASSGYTF | TGTGCCAGCAGTTTGAGAGCCTCTAGTGGCTACACCTTC
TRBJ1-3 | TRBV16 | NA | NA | CASSTPRDSGDTIYF | TGTGCCAGCAGCACTCCGAGGGACTCTGGAGACACCATATATTTT
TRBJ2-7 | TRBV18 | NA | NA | CASSLNRDEQYF | TGTGCCAGCTCACTCAACCGTGACGAGCAGTACTTC
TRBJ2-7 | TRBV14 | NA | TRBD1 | CASSHSRYRGDEQYF | TGTGCCAGCAGCCATTCCCGATACAGGGGTGACGAGCAGTACTTC
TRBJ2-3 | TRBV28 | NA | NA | CASSFLSGTDTQYF | TGTGCCAGCAGTTTCCTGTCAGGGACGGATACGCAGTATTTT
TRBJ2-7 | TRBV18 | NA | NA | CASSQGAPSYEQYF | TGTGCCAGCTCACAAGGAGCCCCGTCCTACGAGCAGTACTTC